One TCR beta chain is described in this entry. The junction and the germline gene differ at one end; a read error may be behind it. One entry per CDR3 protein results from TCRdb running MiXCR on the 5' RACE reads. The data show about 260,000 distinct CDR3 sequences, 20% seen once. The sample belongs to a study of CD8 T cells in ankylosing spondylitis. Germline assignment: CDR1 SGHTA and CDR2 FQGNSA. CDR3 length: 14 residues. V is TRBV7-2 and J is TRBJ1-1; D remains unclear. The TCR sequence derives from a male donor with ankylosing spondylitis or in good health (not recorded which). The sample was blood, either unsorted or a sorted T cell fraction (not recorded which). The CDR3 loop reads CASFLSIANTETFF. CDR3 in DNA: TGTGCCAGCTTCTTGTCGATAGCGAACACTGAAACTTTCTTT.